Sequencing of this T cell receptor beta chain was carried out in a study of T cells in Graves' hyperthyroidism and ophthalmopathy. Authors of the study amplified TCR beta CDR3 regions from RNA transcripts. HTBI primers were employed in a first-round RT-PCR of the TCR CDR3. TCRdb re-called the multiplex PCR reads through MiXCR, storing one row per CDR3 protein. This repertoire shows 500,000 to 650,000 distinct CDR3 sequences, approximately 15% found once; its top ten account for approximately 15%. Criteria for exclusion of patients were uncontrolled infection, other autoimmune disease, pregnancy or lactation. Together with thyroid ultrasound, orbital computed tomography, serum thyroxine and TRAb, clinical symptoms were used for diagnoses. To note about this clonotype: The antigen is unknown. Compared with germline, one end of the junction differs, possibly owing to a read error.

CDR1 and CDR2 (germline): LNHNV, YYDKDF (reference sequence). The CDR3 length is 16 residues. Study findings and constraints: Onset of ophthalmopathy came a median roughly 6.4 months after the model predicted it.

The J gene is TRBJ2-5, the V gene TRBV15, with TRBD1 as a possible D gene (7 bases). The TCR originated in a middle-aged woman with Graves' hyperthyroidism. The material sequenced was blood. For the CDR3, the DNA is TGTGCCACCAGCGGGAGGAGGGGGCAAAGGGGAGAGACCCAGTACTTT. Encoded protein: CATSGRRGQRGETQYF.